This T cell receptor beta chain was identified in a study of cytomegalovirus exposure and HLA in healthy donors. Germline V gene lookup returns CDR1 MNHEY and CDR2 SVGAGI. Losses at the gene ends were 0 bases for V and 2 bases for J; bases not matched to a gene: 4. The CDR3 is 16 residues long. 60 Vbeta and 13 Jbeta primers were used in PCR. The table came from immunoSEQ multiplex PCR; TCRdb's copy has only in-frame clones and leaves some out. Of around 70,000 clones listed, about 74% were seen once; the top ten hold roughly an eighth. The chain joins TRBV6-5 to TRBJ1-1, with TRBD1 matching over 9 bases. The sequence was obtained from a human donor in good health. The sample taken for sequencing was PBMCs. The CDR3 here is CASSYSAGQGNTEAFF. CDR3 nucleotide sequence: TGTGCCAGCAGTTACTCAGCGGGACAGGGTAACACTGAAGCTTTCTTT.